This TCR beta chain was retrieved from a study of cytomegalovirus exposure and HLA in healthy donors. The study's findings and limits: About 150 TCR beta chains were listed as cytomegalovirus-associated. A further, later analysis showed that HLA-associated TCR beta chains (compared with equally common others) were more clonally expanded. An ancestry cluster, one associated with Asian ancestry, reportedly showed fewer N-insertions than the roughly 670-donor mean in a later analysis. Exclusion as indistinguishable affected some V segments, including TRBV6-2 and TRBV6-3.

This clone occurred once. Antigen: not known. V gave up 4 bases and J gave up 6 bases; unmatched junction bases: 12. Germline CDR1 is MGHRA and CDR2 is YSYEKL. The CDR3 has 16 amino acids. PCR was performed using 60 Vbeta and 13 Jbeta primers. The table came from immunoSEQ multiplex PCR; TCRdb's copy has only in-frame clones and leaves some out. The profile shows 210,000 or so clones, around 80% of them singletons. V and J are TRBV4-1 and TRBJ1-5; 7 bases agree with TRBD1. The clonotype was recovered from a man aged 35-49 years in good health and CMV-seronegative. Source material: PBMCs. The CDR3 sequence: CASSPSLVRGPQPQHF. The CDR3 DNA reads as TGCGCCAGCAGCCCTTCCCTCGTGAGGGGGCCTCAGCCCCAGCATTTT.